This entry lists 29 T cell receptor beta chains sequenced from one sample in a study of cytomegalovirus exposure and HLA in healthy donors. PCR used 60 Vbeta primers and 13 Jbeta primers. Using immunoSEQ multiplex PCR, the repertoire was profiled, and TCRdb retains in-frame clones only, with some absent. Among approximately 200,000 clones listed, roughly 84% were seen once. Sequenced material: PBMCs. The receptor source for this set is a girl aged 10 to 17 in good health and CMV-seronegative.

This sequence joins TRBV18 and TRBJ1-1; no reliable D call. Germline lookup yields CDR1 KGHSH and CDR2 LQKENI. The V end was cut by 5 bases, the J end by 3 bases, with 10 bases between. This CDR3 has 13 amino acids. CDR3 sequence: CASSSLADTEAFF. The DNA for the CDR3 is TGTGCCAGCTCATCTCTCGCGGACACTGAAGCTTTCTTT.

The DNA for the CDR3 is TGTGCCAGCAGCACAGGGGGATCTGGAAACACCATATATTTT. This sequence encodes CASSTGGSGNTIYF. J is TRBJ1-3 and V is TRBV7-8; TRBD1 matches 8 bases. The CDR3 runs 14 residues. In germline, CDR1 is SGHVS, CDR2 FQNEAQ. J was trimmed by 1 base and V by 5 bases; bases with no gene match: 1.

The CDR3 DNA reads as TGTGCCTGGAGTGTAACGGGTCAGCCCCAGCATTTT. Encoded protein: CAWSVTGQPQHF. The rearrangement joins TRBV30 to TRBJ1-5; no reliable D call. V lost 0 bases and J 6 bases, leaving 6 bases between the germline ends. The CDR3 is made up of 12 amino acids. In germline, CDR1 is GTSNPN, CDR2 SVGIG (reference sequence). The variable domain in full, completed from reference TRBV30 and TRBJ1-5, reads SQTIHQWPATLVQPVGSPLSLECTVEGTSNPNLYWYRQAAGRGLQLLFYSVGIGQISSEVPQNLSASRPQDRQFILSSKKLLLSDSGFYLCAWSVTGQPQHFGDGTRLSIL.

In its sample, this clone was seen a few times. The chain recombines TRBV7-9 with TRBJ2-2, with D uncertain. The germline gives CDR1 SEHNR, CDR2 FQNEAQ (reference sequence). The CDR3 runs to 14 residues. The germline V and J ends were trimmed by 1 base and 5 bases, with 8 bases remaining between them. The CDR3 sequence is CASSLVSVTGELFF. The CDR3 DNA is TGTGCCAGCAGCTTAGTATCAGTAACCGGGGAGCTGTTTTTT.

Concerning this clone: A junction end diverges from the germline sequence, so it may reflect a read error. This rearrangement joins TRBV6-6 to TRBJ1-1; D ambiguous. Germline CDR1 MNHNY, CDR2 SVGAGI (reference sequence). CDR3 length: 13 residues. This CDR3 is CTSLRGVGTEAFF. The DNA of the CDR3 is TGTACCAGCTTGCGGGGAGTTGGCACTGAAGCTTTCTTT.

This sequence joins TRBV7-9 and TRBJ1-4; 7 bases are a match to TRBD1. The CDR3 has 16 amino acids. Trimming removed 4 bases from V and 0 bases from J; junction bases left unmatched: 5. Per the germline V gene, CDR1 is SEHNR and CDR2 is FQNEAQ (reference sequence). The CDR3 DNA follows: TGTGCCAGCAGCTGGGGACAGACGGCAACTAATGAAAAACTGTTTTTT. It codes for CASSWGQTATNEKLFF.

There are a few counts of this clone. The gene calls are TRBV19 and TRBJ2-5; D is perhaps TRBD1 (6 bases). The CDR3 sequence is 13 residues long. The V and J ends lost 2 bases and 10 bases respectively, with 14 bases between them. Germline CDR1 is LNHDA and CDR2 is SQIVND (reference sequence). This CDR3 reads CASSISPGVNQYF. The CDR3, as DNA: TGTGCCAGTAGTATATCGCCAGGGGTTAACCAGTACTTC.

Comments on this clone: The same CDR3 arises from other DNA sequences in this sample as well. The chain couples TRBV29-1 to TRBJ2-2; D unresolved. The CDR3 is 12 amino acids. Looked up from germline, CDR1 is SQVTM and CDR2 is ANQGSEA. V shed 6 bases and J shed 2 bases, with 7 bases lying between them. CDR3 sequence reads: CSVGGNTGELFF. The CDR3 DNA is TGCAGCGTCGGTGGTAACACCGGGGAGCTGTTTTTT.

The chain has TRBV27 and TRBJ2-3, with D perhaps matching TRBD1 (5 bases). V lost 1 base and J 0 bases, leaving 23 bases between the germline ends. This CDR3 is 20 amino acids long. CDR1 is MNHEY, CDR2 SMNVEV, per germline (reference sequence). The CDR3 DNA reads as TGTGCCAGCAGTTTATTCAAACCATTTAAGGGGATACCAAGCACAGATACGCAGTATTTT. This translates into CASSLFKPFKGIPSTDTQYF.

The rearrangement links TRBV4-1 to TRBJ1-2; D not resolved. The CDR3 spans 17 residues. CDR1 MGHRA and CDR2 YSYEKL come from the germline V gene. V was pared by 0 bases and J by 4 bases, with 18 bases between. In DNA, the CDR3 is TGCGCCAGCAGCCAAGATACTAGCGGATCGAGCGGCTATGGCTACACCTTC. It translates to CASSQDTSGSSGYGYTF.

This clone was observed once. This chain uses TRBV20-1 with TRBJ2-5; D remains unclear. The V gene lost 6 bases and the J gene lost 3 bases, with 8 bases spanning the gap. From germline, CDR1 is DFQATT and CDR2 SNEGSKA (reference sequence). The CDR3 extends over 11 amino acids. CDR3 region: CSAAPKETQYF. In nucleotides, the CDR3 is TGCAGTGCCGCCCCTAAAGAGACCCAGTACTTC.

The V gene is TRBV7-2, the J gene TRBJ2-7; D gene unclear. CDR3 length: 13 amino acids. Deletions cut 2 bases from V and 6 bases from J, with 11 bases between. The germline V gene encodes CDR1 SGHTA and CDR2 FQGNSA. CDR3 nucleotide sequence: TGTGCCAGCAGCTTAAACCAGGTCGTCGAGCAGTACTTC. Residues: CASSLNQVVEQYF.

The chain employs TRBV5-1 and TRBJ1-1; a weak D match, TRBD1 (5 bases). Germline CDR1 SGHRS, CDR2 YFSETQ. Trimming removed 5 bases from V and 5 bases from J, with 16 bases in between. This CDR3 has 14 amino acids. CDR3 region: CASRRDGGRTEAFF. The CDR3 DNA follows: TGCGCCAGCAGAAGGGACGGAGGGCGGACTGAAGCTTTCTTT.

The rearrangement uses TRBV19 and TRBJ1-1, with 7 bases lining up with TRBD1. Germline V lookup: CDR1 LNHDA, CDR2 SQIVND (reference sequence). Trimming at V came to 6 bases and at J to 1 base, leaving 5 bases not matched to a gene. CDR3 length equals 14 residues. Here the CDR3 reads CASRMTGQNTEAFF. The CDR3 nucleotides are TGTGCCAGTAGAATGACAGGGCAGAACACTGAAGCTTTCTTT.

This clone has more than one count but fewer than ten. This chain connects TRBV5-1 to TRBJ1-1, with 7 nucleotides matching TRBD1. This CDR3 has 13 amino acids. The J segment lost 3 bases and the V segment lost 1 base, leaving 0 bases of the junction unmatched. From germline, CDR1 is SGHRS and CDR2 YFSETQ. The CDR3 sequence is CASSLTGDTEAFF. The DNA of the CDR3 is TGCGCCAGCAGCTTGACAGGGGACACTGAAGCTTTCTTT.

The chain combines TRBV6-1 with TRBJ1-5, with D unresolved. Germline CDR1 is MNHNS and CDR2 is SASEGT. CDR3 length: 13 residues. Deletions cut 6 bases from V and 4 bases from J, with 10 bases between. The CDR3 nucleotides read TGTGCCAGCAGCAACCACAGAAATCAGCCCCAGCATTTT. Protein: CASSNHRNQPQHF.

This clone appeared a few times. The V call is TRBV6-5, the J call TRBJ1-5; 8 nucleotides match TRBD1. The CDR3 extends over 14 amino acids. J gave up 7 bases and V 6 bases, and 8 bases lay outside the gene matches. Per the germline V gene, CDR1 is MNHEY and CDR2 is SVGAGI. The CDR3 nucleotides are TGTGCCAGCAGCCGCGGACAGGGCTGGCAGCCCCAGCATTTT. Residues: CASSRGQGWQPQHF.

The rearrangement links TRBV7-3 to TRBJ2-2; 10 bases line up with TRBD2. The CDR3 has 14 residues. Trimming cost V 2 bases and J 10 bases; bases outside gene matches: 4. From germline, CDR1 is SGHTA and CDR2 FQGTGA. The CDR3 spells CASSLLAGEMELFF. In nucleotides, the CDR3 is TGTGCCAGCAGCTTACTAGCGGGGGAAATGGAGCTGTTTTTT. Drawing the rest from reference TRBV7-3 and TRBJ2-2, the complete variable domain is GAGVSQTPSNKVTEKGKYVELRCDPISGHTALYWYRQSLGQGPEFLIYFQGTGAADDSGLPNDRFFAVRPEGSVSTLKIQRTERGDSAVYLCASSLLAGEMELFFGEGSRLTVL.

The rearrangement links TRBV10-2 to TRBJ2-7, with 8 bases lining up with TRBD2. Losses at the gene ends were 4 bases for V and 5 bases for J; bases not matched to a gene: 7. The CDR3 length is 14 residues. Germline V gene lookup returns CDR1 WSHSY and CDR2 SAAADI. CDR3 protein: CASSVAGFNDEQYF. DNA for the CDR3: TGCGCCAGCAGTGTAGCGGGATTTAACGACGAGCAGTACTTC.

This chain joins TRBV5-1 and TRBJ1-3, with 10 bases aligning to TRBD1. The CDR3 has 16 amino acids. Trimming at V came to 3 bases and at J to 3 bases, leaving 6 bases not matched to a gene. CDR1 and CDR2 (germline): SGHRS, YFSETQ. This chain's CDR3 is CASSSATGGGGNTIYF. The CDR3 DNA reads TGCGCCAGCAGCTCGGCGACAGGGGGCGGTGGAAACACCATATATTTT.

The chain is built from TRBV10-3 and TRBJ2-7, with D perhaps matching TRBD2 (6 bases). V was trimmed by 6 bases and J by 5 bases, leaving 11 bases between them. Germline-derived CDR1 and CDR2 are ENHRY and SYGVKD. This CDR3 region has 12 residues. The CDR3 is CAISGTGDEQYF. The CDR3 DNA reads as TGTGCCATCAGCGGGACTGGGGACGAGCAGTACTTC.

The chain links TRBV19 to TRBJ1-2; D gene unclear. Trimming took off 5 bases at V and 0 bases at J, with 10 bases between the two ends. Germline CDR1 is LNHDA and CDR2 is SQIVND (reference sequence). This CDR3 is built from 14 residues. As DNA, the CDR3 is TGTGCCAGTAGTTCTCGGTCGACTAACTATGGCTACACCTTC. Its protein product is CASSSRSTNYGYTF. Filled out from reference TRBV19 and TRBJ1-2, the complete variable domain reads DGGITQSPKYLFRKEGQNVTLSCEQNLNHDAMYWYRQDPGQGLRLIYYSQIVNDFQKGDIAEGYSVSREKKESFPLTVTSAQKNPTAFYLCASSSRSTNYGYTFGSGTRLTVV.

This chain uses TRBV6-1 with TRBJ2-5, with 8 bases aligning to TRBD2. Unmatched junction bases numbered 6, after V lost 1 base and J lost 5 bases. Germline CDR1 MNHNS, CDR2 SASEGT. The CDR3 has 15 amino acids. Written as DNA, the CDR3 is TGTGCCAGCAGTGAAGAAGTAGCGGGAAGGGAGACCCAGTACTTC. Translating gives CASSEEVAGRETQYF.

This chain uses TRBV6-1 with TRBJ2-7, with D possibly TRBD1 on 7 matching bases. CDR1 MNHNS and CDR2 SASEGT come from the germline V gene. The V end was cut by 5 bases, the J end by 6 bases, with 17 bases between. The CDR3 has 14 residues. CDR3 amino acids: CASSPTGTGSEQYF. CDR3 in DNA: TGTGCCAGCAGTCCGACAGGGACTGGCTCCGAGCAGTACTTC.

Here the CDR3 reads CASSTDGTGFTEYGYTF. The CDR3 DNA reads TGTGCCAGCAGCACAGACGGGACAGGGTTCACCGAATATGGCTACACCTTC. This chain joins TRBV7-2 and TRBJ1-2; 9 bases line up with TRBD1. CDR1 and CDR2 (germline): SGHTA, FQGNSA. The CDR3 loop spans 17 amino acids. V trimming: 5 bases; J trimming: 5 bases; junction bases outside the gene matches: 15.

The chain recombines TRBV5-1 with TRBJ1-2, with a tentative D call TRBD1 (5 bases). This CDR3 spans 15 amino acids. V shed 0 bases and J shed 4 bases, with 13 bases lying between them. The germline V gene encodes CDR1 SGHRS and CDR2 YFSETQ. This CDR3 is CASSLAQGNIYGYTF. CDR3 DNA: TGCGCCAGCAGCTTGGCGCAGGGAAACATCTATGGCTACACCTTC.

This chain joins TRBV18 and TRBJ2-1, with 9 nucleotides matching TRBD1. The CDR3 totals 15 residues. The ends lost 1 base at V and 9 bases at J; junction bases unmatched: 7. CDR1 and CDR2 (germline): KGHSH, LQKENI. The CDR3 loop reads CASSPLRTGVGEQFF. CDR3 DNA sequence: TGTGCCAGCTCACCACTAAGGACAGGGGTAGGTGAGCAGTTCTTC.

The chain couples TRBV6-5 to TRBJ1-3; D unresolved. Germline V gene lookup returns CDR1 MNHEY and CDR2 SVGAGI. Trimming cost V 3 bases and J 0 bases, with 12 bases left between them. The CDR3 contains 16 residues. The CDR3 DNA reads TGTGCCAGCAGTTATTCGGATAGGAGCTCTGGAAACACCATATATTTT. It codes for CASSYSDRSSGNTIYF.

This rearrangement joins TRBV30 to TRBJ1-5; no clear D. V was shortened by 0 bases and J by 6 bases, with 15 bases between the two germline ends. Germline loops: CDR1 GTSNPN, CDR2 SVGIG (reference sequence). The CDR3 consists of 15 residues. The CDR3 sequence: CAWSVLAERGQPQHF. The CDR3 DNA sequence: TGTGCCTGGAGTGTCCTAGCAGAACGGGGTCAGCCCCAGCATTTT.